Below are 26 T cell receptor beta chains sequenced from a single sample in a study of cytomegalovirus exposure and HLA in healthy donors. Assay used: immunoSEQ multiplex PCR; TCRdb lists only in-frame clones, some missing. Among 180,000 or so clones listed, around nine tenths were seen once. The specimen sequenced was PBMCs. The receptors derive from a man aged 30-40 years in good health and CMV-seropositive.

The gene calls are TRBV5-6 and TRBJ2-7; TRBD1 is a possible D gene (6 bases). V was trimmed by 4 bases and J by 8 bases, leaving 10 bases between them. CDR1 SGHDT and CDR2 YYEEEE come from the germline V gene. There are 11 residues in the CDR3. As DNA, the CDR3 is TGTGCCAGCAGCGCGGACAGCAAGCAGTACTTC. It codes for CASSADSKQYF.

This chain uses TRBV10-2 with TRBJ2-3, with D possibly being TRBD1 or TRBD2 (6 bases each). The CDR3 spans 15 residues. V lost 6 bases to trimming and J lost 3 bases, with 16 bases between them. Per germline, CDR1 WSHSY and CDR2 SAAADI. The chain's CDR3 is CASREYPGATDTQYF. CDR3 nucleotide sequence: TGCGCCAGCAGAGAATACCCGGGGGCGACAGATACGCAGTATTTT.

This chain uses TRBV4-1 with TRBJ2-1; 9 nucleotides agree with TRBD2. The CDR3 spans 15 residues. The J segment lost 3 bases and the V segment lost 4 bases, leaving 4 bases of the junction unmatched. In germline, CDR1 is MGHRA, CDR2 YSYEKL. The CDR3 spells CASSPPSGDYNEQFF. The DNA for the CDR3 is TGCGCCAGCAGCCCCCCTAGCGGGGACTACAATGAGCAGTTCTTC.

The chain recombines TRBV11-2 with TRBJ2-2, with D unresolved. The CDR3 extends over 16 amino acids. V shed 1 base and J shed 0 bases, with 9 bases lying between them. Germline V gene data show CDR1 as SGHAT and CDR2 as FQNNGV. CDR3 coding DNA: TGTGCCAGCAGCTTAGTCGGCCCGGCGAACACCGGGGAGCTGTTTTTT. Protein: CASSLVGPANTGELFF.

The rearrangement links TRBV6-1 to TRBJ2-2; D unresolved. V lost 2 bases and J 0 bases, leaving 13 bases between the germline ends. In germline, CDR1 is MNHNS, CDR2 SASEGT. The CDR3 has 17 amino acids. The DNA of the CDR3 is TGTGCCAGCAGTGAAAGGGTCCCGTGGACGAACACCGGGGAGCTGTTTTTT. This translates into CASSERVPWTNTGELFF.

This clone was recorded only once. V gene TRBV27 combines with J gene TRBJ2-7; maybe TRBD2 (6 bases). The CDR3 runs to 13 residues. Germline CDR1 reads MNHEY; CDR2 reads SMNVEV (reference sequence). V lost 1 base and J lost 7, with 11 bases in between. In DNA, the CDR3 is TGTGCCAGCAGTTTATTAGGGACTGGGGAGCAGTACTTC. It yields the protein CASSLLGTGEQYF.

This clone was found once. V usage is TRBV28 and J usage is TRBJ2-3, with TRBD2 matching 8 bases. CDR1 is MDHEN and CDR2 is SYDVKM in the germline V gene. V lost 4 bases to trimming and J lost 1 base; unmatched junction nucleotides: 7. The length of the CDR3 is 16 residues. CDR3 region: CASSSRRREGTDTQYF. In nucleotides, the CDR3 is TGTGCCAGCAGTTCCCGCCGGCGGGAGGGCACAGATACGCAGTATTTT.

The chain combines TRBV29-1 with TRBJ2-7, with a tentative D call TRBD2 (6 bases). The CDR3 loop spans 13 amino acids. CDR1 and CDR2 from the germline V gene are SQVTM and ANQGSEA. V shed 5 bases and J shed 4 bases, with 15 bases lying between them. Here the CDR3 reads CSVMRGGGYEQYF. CDR3 DNA sequence: TGCAGCGTTATGAGGGGAGGCGGTTACGAGCAGTACTTC.

The chain recombines TRBV19 with TRBJ2-1, with D perhaps TRBD2 (5 bases). Germline assignment: CDR1 LNHDA and CDR2 SQIVND (reference sequence). V dropped 4 bases and J dropped 2 bases, with 15 bases sitting between them. This CDR3 region has 16 residues. The CDR3 reads CASSNPGYGAYNEQFF. For the CDR3, the DNA is TGTGCCAGTAGTAACCCGGGGTATGGGGCCTACAATGAGCAGTTCTTC.

CDR3 region: CASSLHRRQETQYF. CDR3 DNA sequence: TGTGCCAGCAGCTTACACCGGCGACAAGAGACCCAGTACTTC. The chain recombines TRBV7-8 with TRBJ2-5; D gene ambiguous. Germline CDR1 and CDR2: SGHVS and FQNEAQ. The length of the CDR3 is 14 residues. Trimming took 2 bases from V and 2 from J, leaving 9 bases between them.

V and J are TRBV5-4 and TRBJ2-2; 8 bases agree with TRBD1. V gave up 0 bases and J gave up 5 bases; unmatched junction bases: 3. This CDR3 region has 15 residues. Germline CDR1 reads SGHNT; CDR2 reads YYREEE (reference sequence). CDR3 in amino acids: CASSLGTGKTGELFF. The CDR3 DNA reads TGTGCCAGCAGCTTGGGGACAGGGAAAACCGGGGAGCTGTTTTTT. The full variable domain, completed using reference TRBV5-4 and TRBJ2-2, is ETGVTQSPTHLIKTRGQQVTLRCSSQSGHNTVSWYQQALGQGPQFIFQYYREEENGRGNFPPRFSGLQFPNYSSELNVNALELDDSALYLCASSLGTGKTGELFFGEGSRLTVL.

The chain is built from TRBV29-1 and TRBJ1-3; TRBD1 agrees at 11 bases. Per the germline V gene, CDR1 is SQVTM and CDR2 is ANQGSEA. With V trimmed by 7 bases and J by 4 bases, 3 bases remained unmatched. The CDR3 length is 13 residues. The CDR3 here is CSAGTGGGNTIYF. The DNA for the CDR3 is TGCAGCGCTGGGACAGGGGGAGGAAACACCATATATTTT.

The chain is built from TRBV30 and TRBJ1-1; D is possibly TRBD1 (6 bases). From germline, CDR1 is GTSNPN and CDR2 SVGIG (reference sequence). The CDR3 loop spans 15 amino acids. Trimming removed 0 bases at V and 1 base at J, with 12 bases between. The CDR3 DNA reads as TGTGCCTGGAGTGTACCCGACAGGCGGAACACTGAAGCTTTCTTT. This gives the protein CAWSVPDRRNTEAFF.

To note about this clone: One junction end disagrees with the germline gene, perhaps due to a read error. The chain combines TRBV27 with TRBJ2-1; 7 bases agree with TRBD1. The V gene's germline CDR1 is MNHEY and CDR2 SMNVEV (reference sequence). The CDR3 is 15 amino acids. Written as DNA, the CDR3 is TGTGCCAGCGGTTTCCACGAGGGGGCTAGCAATGAGCAGTTCTTC. Its protein is CASGFHEGASNEQFF.

The chain links TRBV27 to TRBJ1-1; 12 bases match TRBD1. The CDR3 contains 15 residues. The V gene end was trimmed by 5 bases and the J gene end by 5 bases; junction bases not matched to a gene: 6. From germline, CDR1 is MNHEY and CDR2 SMNVEV (reference sequence). CDR3 residues: CASSPGTGGRTEAFF. Here the CDR3 DNA reads TGTGCCAGCAGTCCAGGGACAGGGGGCAGGACTGAAGCTTTCTTT.

V gene TRBV6-5 combines with J gene TRBJ1-1; D remains unclear. Trimming removed 5 bases at V and 1 base at J, with 8 bases between. Germline values: CDR1 MNHEY, CDR2 SVGAGI. The CDR3 extends over 13 amino acids. The CDR3, as DNA: TGTGCCAGCAGTCTCCACAAGAACACTGAAGCTTTCTTT. It specifies CASSLHKNTEAFF.

The chain couples TRBV4-3 to TRBJ1-1; the match to TRBD1 covers 9 bases. The J segment lost 5 bases and the V segment lost 1 base, leaving 2 bases of the junction unmatched. The CDR3 totals 14 residues. CDR1 is LGHNA and CDR2 is YSLEER in the germline V gene. The CDR3 DNA reads as TGCGCCAGCAGCCAAGGGGGGACAGGGACTGAAGCTTTCTTT. This sequence encodes CASSQGGTGTEAFF.

The chain links TRBV5-1 to TRBJ2-7, with 10 bases lining up with TRBD2. Trimming at V came to 1 base and at J to 6 bases, leaving 16 bases not matched to a gene. Germline assignment: CDR1 SGHRS and CDR2 YFSETQ. There are 18 residues in the CDR3. CDR3 sequence: CASSLSGGSSGSPFEQYF. CDR3 nucleotide sequence: TGCGCCAGCAGCTTGTCGGGCGGGTCTAGCGGGAGTCCCTTCGAGCAGTACTTC.

The sample holds one count of this clone. The gene calls are TRBV15 and TRBJ1-5, with D perhaps TRBD1 (5 bases). V lost 0 bases, J lost 7 bases, and 13 bases lay in between. Germline lookup yields CDR1 LNHNV and CDR2 YYDKDF (reference sequence). CDR3 length: 15 amino acids. The CDR3 loop reads CATSRDVGLGQPQHF. CDR3 sequence (DNA): TGTGCCACCAGCAGAGATGTGGGGCTAGGGCAGCCCCAGCATTTT.

The rearrangement joins TRBV11-1 to TRBJ2-7; TRBD2 might be the D (5 bases). Germline CDR1 and CDR2: SGHAT and FQDESV (reference sequence). V was cut by 5 bases and J by 0 bases, with 14 bases left in between. This CDR3 is 15 amino acids long. CDR3 sequence (DNA): TGTGCCAGCAGCCGGAATGAGGGCAGCTCCTACGAGCAGTACTTC. Translated, it gives CASSRNEGSSYEQYF. The variable domain in full, with the rest retrieved from reference TRBV11-1 and TRBJ2-7, is EAEVAQSPRYKITEKSQAVAFWCDPISGHATLYWYRQILGQGPELLVQFQDESVVDDSQLPKDRFSAERLKGVDSTLKIQPAELGDSAMYLCASSRNEGSSYEQYFGPGTRLTVT.

The chain uses TRBV7-9 and TRBJ2-2; TRBD2 might be the D (5 bases). V was pared by 0 bases and J by 6 bases, with 11 bases between. CDR1 and CDR2 from the germline V gene are SEHNR and FQNEAQ (reference sequence). The CDR3 extends over 15 amino acids. For the CDR3, the DNA is TGTGCCAGCAGCTTAGCGACTTACGGGGCCGGGGAGCTGTTTTTT. As protein: CASSLATYGAGELFF. The whole variable domain, remainder taken from reference TRBV7-9 and TRBJ2-2, is DTGVSQNPRHKITKRGQNVTFRCDPISEHNRLYWYRQTLGQGPEFLTYFQNEAQLEKSRLLSDRFSAERPKGSFSTLEIQRTEQGDSAMYLCASSLATYGAGELFFGEGSRLTVL.

The genes are TRBV7-6 and TRBJ2-2; D might be TRBD1 or TRBD2, each matching 5 bases. V shed 0 bases and J shed 8 bases, with 10 bases lying between them. Germline CDR1 is SGHVS and CDR2 is FNYEAQ. CDR3 length equals 14 residues. The CDR3 loop is CASSLAGEVGELFF. CDR3 coding DNA: TGTGCCAGCAGCTTAGCGGGGGAAGTAGGGGAGCTGTTTTTT.

The chain combines TRBV18 with TRBJ2-5; 7 nucleotides line up with TRBD2. The CDR3 contains 16 residues. The ends lost 0 bases at V and 4 bases at J; junction bases unmatched: 8. Germline CDR1 and CDR2: KGHSH and LQKENI. The CDR3 nucleotides are TGTGCCAGCTCACCACCCTTCGGTGCGGGGGTAGAGACCCAGTACTTC. This gives the protein CASSPPFGAGVETQYF.

The V call is TRBV11-2, the J call TRBJ2-7; D is undetermined. Trimming pared 5 bases from V and 7 bases from J, leaving 6 bases between. Germline V gives CDR1 SGHAT, CDR2 FQNNGV. The CDR3 spans 10 residues. The CDR3 region has the DNA TGTGCCAGCAGCGGAGAGGAGCAGTACTTC. Its protein product is CASSGEEQYF.

The chain links TRBV5-6 to TRBJ2-1; 10 bases are shared with TRBD2. The germline CDR1 and CDR2 sequences are SGHDT and YYEEEE. The CDR3 is 17 amino acids. V was clipped by 5 bases and J by 0 bases; unmatched bases: 8. The CDR3 DNA follows: TGTGCCAGCAGTCGCCTAGCGGGGGCTTTCTCCTACAATGAGCAGTTCTTC. Protein: CASSRLAGAFSYNEQFF.

This rearrangement joins TRBV7-2 to TRBJ2-7, with no clear D. This CDR3 is 14 amino acids long. Trimming shortened V by 0 bases and J by 4 bases, and 10 bases separated the two germline ends. Germline values: CDR1 SGHTA, CDR2 FQGNSA. The CDR3 bases are TGTGCCAGCAGCTTAGCGGATTATGGGTACGAGCAGTACTTC. Its protein is CASSLADYGYEQYF. Combining the CDR3 with reference TRBV7-2 and TRBJ2-7 gives the whole variable domain GAGVSQSPSNKVTEKGKDVELRCDPISGHTALYWYRQSLGQGLEFLIYFQGNSAPDKSGLPSDRFSAERTGGSVSTLTIQRTQQEDSAVYLCASSLADYGYEQYFGPGTRLTVT.